The clone carrying this T cell receptor (beta chain) is a singleton in its sample. These data come from a study of long-term antiretroviral therapy in people with HIV. Researchers report immunoSEQ v3.0 was run at survey level. Each sample had sequencing targeting about 40,000-50,000 T-cell genomes. Method: immunoSEQ multiplex PCR; TCRdb's copy keeps in-frame clones and lacks some. Altogether roughly 39,000 clones are present, 86% being singletons, with the ten largest covering 3.5% to 5%. V was shortened by 4 bases and J by 7 bases, with 15 bases between the two germline ends. The CDR3 loop spans 14 amino acids. Per germline, CDR1 SGHDT and CDR2 YYEEEE.

This chain links TRBV5-6 with TRBJ1-5; D not resolved. The material sequenced was unsorted PBMCs, taken just before starting antiretroviral therapy. This TCR came from a woman younger than 30 with HIV. The CDR3 DNA reads as TGTGCCAGCAGCCCGACCCCCGACGCCCAGCCCCAGCATTTT. Translating it yields CASSPTPDAQPQHF.